The rows below give T cell receptor beta chains drawn from one sample of a study of blood T cell repertoires in COVID-19. Method: immunoSEQ multiplex PCR; TCRdb's copy keeps in-frame clones and lacks some. The sample consists of 200,000 to 250,000 clones, roughly 86% of them appearing once. Sequencing was carried out using peripheral blood. Source of these receptors: a woman aged 45-65 years with COVID-19, enrolled during active disease. The CDR3 runs from the conserved cysteine through the conserved F or W. A D gene is named only where the DNA matches it firmly. Part of the rows lack a size; the others show once, few, many or a class for expanded clones.

D	V	size	J	DNA	CDR3
-	TRBV6-2/TRBV6-3	-	TRBJ1-5	TGTGCCAGCAGCCTTACTGCCTATCAGCCCCAGCATTTT	CASSLTAYQPQHF
-	TRBV5-6	-	TRBJ1-1	TGTGCCAGCAGCTCGGGGGTCCACACTGAAGCTTTCTTT	CASSSGVHTEAFF
-	TRBV25-1	-	TRBJ1-1	TGTGCCAGCAGTGAATCATCGGGTATCACTGAAGCTTTCTTT	CASSESSGITEAFF
TRBD1	TRBV2	-	TRBJ1-4	TGTGCCAGCAGTGATCGACAGGGGCCAACTGAAAAACTGTTTTTT	CASSDRQGPTEKLFF
TRBD1	TRBV30	-	TRBJ1-2	TGTGCCTGGAGTGAGGATCAGGGGGCGTATGGCTACACCTTC	CAWSEDQGAYGYTF
-	TRBV3-1/TRBV3-2	-	TRBJ2-3	TGTGCCAGCAGCGACCTGAGACAGTTTGCTAGCACAGATACGCAGTATTTT	CASSDLRQFASTDTQYF
-	TRBV5-8	-	TRBJ2-7	TGTGCCAGCAGCTTGAGGAGGGGCGAGGGCTACGAGCAGTACTTC	CASSLRRGEGYEQYF
TRBD2	TRBV18	-	TRBJ2-1	TGTGCCACCCATGAGGGAGGGGAGCAGTTCTTC	CATHEGGEQFF
-	TRBV19	-	TRBJ1-2	TGTGCCAGTAGTATCCCAGGGGCTTGGGATGGCTACACCTTC	CASSIPGAWDGYTF
-	TRBV27	-	TRBJ2-1	TGTGCCAGCAGTTTATCAGCAGGTTACAATGAGCAGTTCTTC	CASSLSAGYNEQFF
-	TRBV27	-	TRBJ1-1	TGTGCCAGCAGATCGTTCACTGAAGCTTTCTTT	CASRSFTEAFF
-	TRBV10-1	-	TRBJ2-1	TGCGCCAGCAGTCTGACAGTTGGTCAGCAGTTCTTC	CASSLTVGQQFF
TRBD1	TRBV19	-	TRBJ2-3	TGTGCCACTAAAGACAGGGCGGGCACAGATACGCAGTATTTT	CATKDRAGTDTQYF
TRBD1	TRBV9	once	TRBJ2-3	TGTGCCAGCAGCCAAATTGGGACAGGTATCACAGATACGCAGTATTTT	CASSQIGTGITDTQYF
-	TRBV12-5	-	TRBJ2-5	TGTGCTAGTGGTTCCGGTTCAGCTCCGGGGGAGACCCAGTACTTC	CASGSGSAPGETQYF
-	TRBV19	-	TRBJ2-4	TGTGCCAGTAGTATAATATCCGGATCGGGGAACATTCAGTACTTC	CASSIISGSGNIQYF
-	TRBV4-1	-	TRBJ1-5	TGCGCCAGCAGCCAAGATGAGGCAGGGGCTGGGGCCCAGCATTTT	CASSQDEAGAGAQHF
-	TRBV6-5	-	TRBJ1-2	TGTGCCAGCATAGGAACAGGGAAGATTGGCTACACCTTC	CASIGTGKIGYTF
-	TRBV7-8	-	TRBJ2-6	TGTGCCAGCAGTCGGACAGCCGTCTCTGGGGCCAACGTCCTGACTTTC	CASSRTAVSGANVLTF
-	TRBV19	-	TRBJ1-1	TGTGCCAGTTCTCCCGCGGGGGGAAAAAGAAACACTGAAGCTTTCTTT	CASSPAGGKRNTEAFF
TRBD1	TRBV24-1	-	TRBJ1-2	TGTGCCACCAGTGATTCGGGACAGGGGTATGGCTACACCTTC	CATSDSGQGYGYTF
-	TRBV5-1	few	TRBJ2-1	TGCGCCAGCAGCTTTCAGGGTCTCCCCTACAATGAGCAGTTCTTC	CASSFQGLPYNEQFF
TRBD1	TRBV7-2	-	TRBJ1-6	TGTGCCAGCAGCTCAAGACAGGGGGGCGGTTCACCCCTCCACTTT	CASSSRQGGGSPLHF
-	TRBV29-1	-	TRBJ1-1	TGCAGCGGCTTACAGGTTAACACTGAAGCTTTCTTT	CSGLQVNTEAFF
-	TRBV7-3	-	TRBJ2-3	TGTGCGAGCAAGAAGCCGGGCACAGATACGCAGTATTTT	CASKKPGTDTQYF
-	TRBV28	-	TRBJ2-7	TGTGCCACCGATACATTAAGAACGCACTCCTACGAGCAGTACTTC	CATDTLRTHSYEQYF
TRBD2	TRBV5-6	-	TRBJ2-2	TGTGCCAGCAGCTCATATGCACTAGCGGGGGTGAACGGGGAGCTGTTTTTT	CASSSYALAGVNGELFF
-	TRBV4-1	-	TRBJ1-1	TGCGCCAGCAGCCAGGTCTCGACGGGAGCCATGGCTGAAGCTTTCTTT	CASSQVSTGAMAEAFF
-	TRBV28	-	TRBJ1-5	TGTGCCGGGTCCGGACAGTTCAATCAGCCCCAGCATTTT	CAGSGQFNQPQHF
-	TRBV29-1	once	TRBJ2-3	TGCAGCGTTGACCTTGGGGCAGGAAACACAGATACGCAGTATTTT	CSVDLGAGNTDTQYF
TRBD2	TRBV12-5	-	TRBJ2-1	TGTGCTAGTGGTTTGGTACTAGCGGGGGGAGACAATGAGCAGTTCTTC	CASGLVLAGGDNEQFF
-	TRBV3-1/TRBV3-2	-	TRBJ2-3	TGTGCCAGCAGCCAAGCGGCAGGGTGGACAGATACGCAGTATTTT	CASSQAAGWTDTQYF
-	TRBV30	-	TRBJ1-1	TGTGCCTGGTCCCCAGGGCCTAACACTGAAGCTTTCTTT	CAWSPGPNTEAFF
TRBD1	TRBV19	few	TRBJ1-2	TGTGCCAGTAGTTTGGGACAGGGGGCAGGAGGCTACACCTTC	CASSLGQGAGGYTF
TRBD1	TRBV5-1	-	TRBJ1-2	TGCGCCAGCAGCTTGGACAGGGGCACCTATGGCTACACCTTC	CASSLDRGTYGYTF
-	TRBV28	-	TRBJ1-5	TGTGCCAGCAGTTCCTCCAGGCAGGGTAGCAATCAGCCCCAGCATTTT	CASSSSRQGSNQPQHF
-	TRBV7-8	-	TRBJ1-3	TGTGCCAGCAGCTTAAACACAGGTCCGCTCTCTGGAAACACCATATATTTT	CASSLNTGPLSGNTIYF
TRBD1	TRBV7-2	-	TRBJ1-6	TGTGCCAGCAGCTACAGGGGGGATAATTCACCCCTCCACTTT	CASSYRGDNSPLHF
-	TRBV4-3	-	TRBJ1-6	TGCGCCAGCAGCCAAGATCAGGGATCGAATTCACCCCTCCACTTT	CASSQDQGSNSPLHF
TRBD2	TRBV7-3	-	TRBJ2-1	TGTGCCAGCAGCTTAGCGGGGGGGCCCTACAATGAGCAGTTCTTC	CASSLAGGPYNEQFF
-	TRBV12-3/TRBV12-4	-	TRBJ2-3	TGTGCCAGCTCCTACCTCAGCACAGATACGCAGTATTTT	CASSYLSTDTQYF
-	TRBV12-3/TRBV12-4	once	TRBJ2-2	TGTGCCAGCACCAGGGGGGTCCCCGGGGAGCTGTTTTTT	CASTRGVPGELFF
TRBD1	TRBV9	-	TRBJ1-4	TGTGCCAGCAGCGTACGAGGGGACAGGGATGAAAAACTGTTTTTT	CASSVRGDRDEKLFF
-	TRBV28	few	TRBJ1-5	TGTGCCAGCAGTCCCCCATTTCAGCCCCAGCATTTT	CASSPPFQPQHF
TRBD2	TRBV30	-	TRBJ2-1	TGTGCCTGGAGCCGGCGGGGGGGCGGCTCTTATGGGAATGAGCAGTTCTTC	CAWSRRGGGSYGNEQFF
-	TRBV6-2/TRBV6-3	-	TRBJ1-2	TGTGCCAGCAGTTACTCGAGAGTTTCACCTTTTAATCTCTATGGCTACACCTTC	CASSYSRVSPFNLYGYTF
-	TRBV6-1	-	TRBJ1-2	TGTGCCAGCAGTGAAGGTCAGCGGGGATCTGGCTACACCTTC	CASSEGQRGSGYTF
-	TRBV19	-	TRBJ2-1	TGTGCCAGTAACCTGGGGGGTGAGCAGTTCTTC	CASNLGGEQFF
-	TRBV19	-	TRBJ1-1	TGTGCCAGTAGTATGACAGGCCGCACTGAAGCTTTCTTT	CASSMTGRTEAFF
-	TRBV7-2	-	TRBJ1-5	TGTGCCAGCAGCTTAGGGGGGGACTTTTATCAGCCCCAGCATTTT	CASSLGGDFYQPQHF
-	TRBV28	-	TRBJ2-7	TGTGCCAGCAGTTTGGGCAAATCCTACGAGCAGTACTTC	CASSLGKSYEQYF
-	TRBV3-1/TRBV3-2	-	TRBJ2-3	TGTGCCAGCAGCGGGGACTTGAACACAGATACGCAGTATTTT	CASSGDLNTDTQYF
-	TRBV11-3	few	TRBJ1-1	TGTGCCAGCAGCTTAGAAGAGCGCACTGAAGCTTTCTTT	CASSLEERTEAFF
-	TRBV6-5	once	TRBJ2-3	TGTGCCAGCAGTTACTTTCCAGGGGCGACCACAGATACGCAGTATTTT	CASSYFPGATTDTQYF
TRBD1	TRBV10-3	-	TRBJ1-2	TGTGCCATCAGCGCAGGGGGTCAGGGTGGCTACACCTTC	CAISAGGQGGYTF
-	TRBV7-9	once	TRBJ2-3	TGTGCCAGCAGCTTAGCGGGGGCCTCAGATACGCAGTATTTT	CASSLAGASDTQYF
TRBD1	TRBV7-3	-	TRBJ2-7	TGTGCCAGCAGCTTGACAGGGGCTGACGAGCAGTACTTC	CASSLTGADEQYF
TRBD1	TRBV5-4	once	TRBJ2-7	TGTGCCAGCACGGACAGGGGGGGCGAGCAGTACTTC	CASTDRGGEQYF
TRBD1	TRBV11-2	-	TRBJ1-1	TGTGCCAGCAGCACCGGGACAGGGAGGACTGAAGCTTTCTTT	CASSTGTGRTEAFF